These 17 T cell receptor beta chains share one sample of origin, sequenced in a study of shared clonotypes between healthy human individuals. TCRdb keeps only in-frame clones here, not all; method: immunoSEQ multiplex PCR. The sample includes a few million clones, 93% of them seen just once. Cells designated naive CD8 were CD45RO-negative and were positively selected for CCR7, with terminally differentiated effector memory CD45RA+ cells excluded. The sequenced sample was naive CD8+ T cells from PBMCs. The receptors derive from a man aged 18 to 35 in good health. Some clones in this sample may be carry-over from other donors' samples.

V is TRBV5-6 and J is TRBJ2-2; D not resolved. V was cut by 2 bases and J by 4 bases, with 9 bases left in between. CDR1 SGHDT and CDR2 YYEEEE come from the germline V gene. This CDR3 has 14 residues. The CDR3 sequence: CASSFGVATGELFF. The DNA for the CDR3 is TGTGCCAGCAGCTTTGGTGTCGCCACCGGGGAGCTGTTTTTT. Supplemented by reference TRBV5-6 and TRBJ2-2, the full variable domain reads DAGVTQSPTHLIKTRGQQVTLRCSPKSGHDTVSWYQQALGQGPQFIFQYYEEEERQRGNFPDRFSGHQFPNYSSELNVNALLLGDSALYLCASSFGVATGELFFGEGSRLTVL.

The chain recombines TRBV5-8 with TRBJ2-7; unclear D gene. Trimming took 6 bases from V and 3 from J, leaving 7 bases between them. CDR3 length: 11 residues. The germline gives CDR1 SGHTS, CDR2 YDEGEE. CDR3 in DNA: TGTGCCAGCACCCTGGGCTACGAGCAGTACTTC. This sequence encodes CASTLGYEQYF. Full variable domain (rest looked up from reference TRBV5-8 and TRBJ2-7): EAGVTQSPTHLIKTRGQQATLRCSPISGHTSVYWYQQALGLGLQFLLWYDEGEERNRGNFPPRFSGRQFPNYSSELNVNALELEDSALYLCASTLGYEQYFGPGTRLTVT.

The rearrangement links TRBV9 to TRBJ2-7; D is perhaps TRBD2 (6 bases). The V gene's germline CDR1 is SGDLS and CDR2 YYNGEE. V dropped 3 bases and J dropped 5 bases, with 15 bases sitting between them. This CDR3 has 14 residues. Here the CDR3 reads CASSDGTADDEQYF. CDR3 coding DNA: TGTGCCAGCAGCGACGGGACTGCTGACGACGAGCAGTACTTC. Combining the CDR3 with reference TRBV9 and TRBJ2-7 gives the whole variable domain DSGVTQTPKHLITATGQRVTLRCSPRSGDLSVYWYQQSLDQGLQFLIQYYNGEERAKGNILERFSAQQFPDLHSELNLSSLELGDSALYFCASSDGTADDEQYFGPGTRLTVT.

CDR3 DNA: TGCGCCAGCAGCCAAGTTAGCGGGAGGGCCTACAATGAGCAGTTCTTC. Translated, it gives CASSQVSGRAYNEQFF. The chain is built from TRBV4-1 and TRBJ2-1, with 11 bases fitting TRBD2. CDR1 is MGHRA, CDR2 YSYEKL, per germline. V shed 1 base, J shed 2 bases, and the junction held 1 base outside the gene matches. CDR3 length equals 16 residues.

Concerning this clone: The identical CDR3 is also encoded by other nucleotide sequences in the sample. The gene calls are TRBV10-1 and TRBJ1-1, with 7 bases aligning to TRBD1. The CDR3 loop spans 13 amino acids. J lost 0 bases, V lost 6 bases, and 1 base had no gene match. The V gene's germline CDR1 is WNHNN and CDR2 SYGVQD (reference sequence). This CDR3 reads CASRTGLNTEAFF. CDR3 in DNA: TGCGCCAGCAGGACAGGGTTGAACACTGAAGCTTTCTTT.

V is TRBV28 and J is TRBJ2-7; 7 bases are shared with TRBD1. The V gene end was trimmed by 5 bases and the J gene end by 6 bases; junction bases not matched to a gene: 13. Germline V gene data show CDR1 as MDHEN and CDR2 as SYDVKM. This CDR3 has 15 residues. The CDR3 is CASSLPPGGRGEQYF. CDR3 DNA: TGTGCCAGCAGTCTCCCCCCAGGGGGAAGGGGCGAGCAGTACTTC.

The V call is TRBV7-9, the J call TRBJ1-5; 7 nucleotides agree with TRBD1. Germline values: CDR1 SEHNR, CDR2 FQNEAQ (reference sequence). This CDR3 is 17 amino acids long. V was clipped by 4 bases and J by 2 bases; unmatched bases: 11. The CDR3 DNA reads TGTGCCAGCAGCTCCGACAACAGGGGCCTTGGCAATCAGCCCCAGCATTTT. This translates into CASSSDNRGLGNQPQHF.

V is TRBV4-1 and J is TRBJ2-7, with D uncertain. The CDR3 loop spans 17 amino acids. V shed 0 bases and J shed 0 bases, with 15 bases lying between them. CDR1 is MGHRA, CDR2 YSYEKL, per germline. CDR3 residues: CASSQDRSPLSSYEQYF. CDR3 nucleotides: TGCGCCAGCAGCCAAGACAGAAGTCCCTTAAGCTCCTACGAGCAGTACTTC.

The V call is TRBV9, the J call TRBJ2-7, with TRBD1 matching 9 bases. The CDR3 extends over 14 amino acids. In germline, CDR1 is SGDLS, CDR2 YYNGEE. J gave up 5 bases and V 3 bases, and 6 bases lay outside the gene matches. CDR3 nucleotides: TGTGCCAGCAGCGACCGGGACAGGGACCACGAGCAGTACTTC. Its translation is CASSDRDRDHEQYF. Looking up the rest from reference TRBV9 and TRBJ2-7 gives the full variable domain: DSGVTQTPKHLITATGQRVTLRCSPRSGDLSVYWYQQSLDQGLQFLIQYYNGEERAKGNILERFSAQQFPDLHSELNLSSLELGDSALYFCASSDRDRDHEQYFGPGTRLTVT.

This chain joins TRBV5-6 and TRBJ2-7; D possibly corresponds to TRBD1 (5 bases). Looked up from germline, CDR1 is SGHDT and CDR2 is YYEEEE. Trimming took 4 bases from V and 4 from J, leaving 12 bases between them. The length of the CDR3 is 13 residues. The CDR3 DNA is TGTGCCAGCAGCCACCAACAGGTGTACGAGCAGTACTTC. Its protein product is CASSHQQVYEQYF.

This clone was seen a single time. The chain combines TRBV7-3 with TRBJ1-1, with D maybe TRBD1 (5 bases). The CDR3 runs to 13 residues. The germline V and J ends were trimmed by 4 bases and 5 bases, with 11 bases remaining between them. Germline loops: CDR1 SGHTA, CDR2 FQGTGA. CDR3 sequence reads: CASSSEGWTEAFF. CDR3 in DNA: TGTGCCAGCAGCTCTGAGGGGTGGACTGAAGCTTTCTTT.

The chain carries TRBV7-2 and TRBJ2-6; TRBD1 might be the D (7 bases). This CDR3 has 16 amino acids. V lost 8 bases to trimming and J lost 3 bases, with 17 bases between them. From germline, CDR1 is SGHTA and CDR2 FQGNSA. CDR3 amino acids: CASGDREAGGANVLTF. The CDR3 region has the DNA TGTGCCAGCGGAGACAGGGAGGCGGGTGGGGCCAACGTCCTGACTTTC.

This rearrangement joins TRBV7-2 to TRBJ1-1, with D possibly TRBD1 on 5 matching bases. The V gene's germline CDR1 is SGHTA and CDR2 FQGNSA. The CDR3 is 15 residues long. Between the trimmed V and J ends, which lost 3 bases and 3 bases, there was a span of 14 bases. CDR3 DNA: TGTGCCAGCAGCTTTTGGAGGGGTGGGGACACTGAAGCTTTCTTT. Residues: CASSFWRGGDTEAFF.

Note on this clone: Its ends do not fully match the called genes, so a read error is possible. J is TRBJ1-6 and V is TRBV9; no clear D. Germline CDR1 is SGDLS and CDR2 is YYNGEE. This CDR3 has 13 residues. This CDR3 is CASSPTYSSPLHF. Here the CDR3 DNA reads TGTGCCAGCAGCCCAACGTATAGTTCACCCCTCCACTTT.

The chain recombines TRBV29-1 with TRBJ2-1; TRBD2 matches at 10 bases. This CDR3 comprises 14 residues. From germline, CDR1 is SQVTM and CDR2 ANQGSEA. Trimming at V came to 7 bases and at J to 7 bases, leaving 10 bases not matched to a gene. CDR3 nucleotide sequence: TGCAGCGCATCTAGCGGGAGATGGGGGAATGAGCAGTTCTTC. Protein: CSASSGRWGNEQFF.

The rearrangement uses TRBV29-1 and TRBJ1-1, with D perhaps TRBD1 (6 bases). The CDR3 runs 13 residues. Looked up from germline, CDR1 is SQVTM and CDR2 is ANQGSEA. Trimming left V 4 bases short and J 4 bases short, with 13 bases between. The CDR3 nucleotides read TGCAGCGTTGGCGGTGTCAGGGGCACTGAAGCTTTCTTT. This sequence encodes CSVGGVRGTEAFF.

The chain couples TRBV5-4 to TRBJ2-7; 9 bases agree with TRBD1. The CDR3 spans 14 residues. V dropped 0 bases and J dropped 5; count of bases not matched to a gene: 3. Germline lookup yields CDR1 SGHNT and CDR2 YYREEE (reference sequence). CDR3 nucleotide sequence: TGTGCCAGCAGCTTGGGGGACAGGGATAACGAGCAGTACTTC. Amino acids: CASSLGDRDNEQYF. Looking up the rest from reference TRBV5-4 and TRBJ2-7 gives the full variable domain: ETGVTQSPTHLIKTRGQQVTLRCSSQSGHNTVSWYQQALGQGPQFIFQYYREEENGRGNFPPRFSGLQFPNYSSELNVNALELDDSALYLCASSLGDRDNEQYFGPGTRLTVT.